Below are 18 T cell receptor beta chains sequenced from a single sample in a study of T cells in Graves' hyperthyroidism and ophthalmopathy. Amplification of TCR beta CDR3 regions used RNA as the template. An initial round of RT-PCR targeting the TCR CDR3 relied on the HTBI primer set. TCRdb reprocessed the multiplex PCR reads with MiXCR, giving one entry per CDR3 protein. The data contain around 300,000 distinct CDR3 sequences, about an eighth of them seen just once; the ten biggest clones take up roughly 7.7%. Specimen: blood. These receptors came from a woman aged 35 to 49 with Graves' hyperthyroidism.

This clonotype was picked up many times. The chain recombines TRBV7-2 with TRBJ2-1; D is uncertain. The CDR3 has 14 residues. V lost 0 bases, J lost 3 bases, and 6 bases lay in between. CDR1 is SGHTA and CDR2 is FQGNSA in the germline V gene. The CDR3 DNA sequence: TGTGCCAGCAGCTTAGCGCAACTCTACAATGAGCAGTTCTTC. This sequence encodes CASSLAQLYNEQFF. Full variable domain (missing parts from reference TRBV7-2 and TRBJ2-1): GAGVSQSPSNKVTEKGKDVELRCDPISGHTALYWYRQSLGQGLEFLIYFQGNSAPDKSGLPSDRFSAERTGGSVSTLTIQRTQQEDSAVYLCASSLAQLYNEQFFGPGTRLTVL.

CDR3 region: CASRLRVNTEAFF. The CDR3 nucleotides read TGTGCCAGTAGACTCAGGGTGAACACTGAAGCTTTCTTT. The V call is TRBV19, the J call TRBJ1-1; maybe TRBD1 (5 bases). Per the germline V gene, CDR1 is LNHDA and CDR2 is SQIVND (reference sequence). The CDR3 sequence is 13 residues long. Trimming removed 6 bases at V and 0 bases at J, with 8 bases between. The variable domain in full, with the rest retrieved from reference TRBV19 and TRBJ1-1, is DGGITQSPKYLFRKEGQNVTLSCEQNLNHDAMYWYRQDPGQGLRLIYYSQIVNDFQKGDIAEGYSVSREKKESFPLTVTSAQKNPTAFYLCASRLRVNTEAFFGQGTRLTVV.

There are many counts of this clonotype. This chain uses TRBV13 with TRBJ2-2; 7 bases fit TRBD2. The CDR3 runs to 13 residues. V shed 6 bases, J shed 6 bases, and the junction held 4 bases outside the gene matches. The germline V gene has CDR1 PRHDT and CDR2 FYEKMQ (reference sequence). CDR3 region: CASRLREAGELFF. DNA for the CDR3: TGTGCCAGCAGATTACGGGAGGCCGGGGAGCTGTTTTTT.

This clonotype was detected ten times or more. CDR3 DNA: TGTGCCAGCAGTTCTCCCGGTGTAGACTACGAGCAGTACTTC. It codes for CASSSPGVDYEQYF. The V and J genes are TRBV28 and TRBJ2-7; D gene uncertain. Germline CDR1 and CDR2: MDHEN and SYDVKM. The CDR3 totals 14 residues. Trimming took off 4 bases at V and 3 bases at J, with 13 bases between the two ends.

In its sample, this clonotype was seen a few times. The chain carries TRBV7-2 and TRBJ2-1; D is unresolved. Germline CDR1 is SGHTA and CDR2 is FQGNSA. The V gene lost 0 bases and the J gene lost 3 bases, with 9 bases spanning the gap. The CDR3 consists of 15 residues. CDR3 nucleotide sequence: TGTGCCAGCAGCTTAGCGTTTGGCGGCTACAATGAGCAGTTCTTC. It yields the protein CASSLAFGGYNEQFF.

Many counts were recorded for this clonotype. The CDR3 coding sequence is TGTGCCAGCAGACGCGGGACGGTGTCTAATGAAAAACTGTTTTTT. Amino acids: CASRRGTVSNEKLFF. This rearrangement joins TRBV5-5 to TRBJ1-4; D is perhaps TRBD1 (5 bases). V was shortened by 5 bases and J by 3 bases, with 14 bases between the two germline ends. Germline V gene sequence: CDR1 SGHKS, CDR2 YYEKEE (reference sequence). This CDR3 has 15 residues.

V and J are TRBV6-1 and TRBJ2-1, with 14 bases lining up with TRBD2. This CDR3 is built from 16 residues. The junction had 5 bases not matched to a gene; V was cut back by 5 bases and J by 5 bases. CDR1 is MNHNS, CDR2 SASEGT, per germline. The CDR3 here is CASSSWTSGRNNEQFF. In DNA form, the CDR3 reads TGTGCCAGCAGTTCTTGGACTAGCGGGAGGAACAATGAGCAGTTCTTC.

Remarks on this clonotype: A much larger clone differs from this one at a single base, so this may be a read error. The chain couples TRBV7-9 to TRBJ2-7; 7 nucleotides match TRBD1. Germline values: CDR1 SEHNR, CDR2 FQNEAQ (reference sequence). CDR3 length equals 13 residues. V lost 4 bases to trimming and J lost 1 base; unmatched junction nucleotides: 1. In nucleotides, the CDR3 is TGTGCCAGCAGCTCGGGACAGTCCTACGAGCAGTACTTC. Translation gives CASSSGQSYEQYF.

This clonotype has ten or more counts. The CDR3 DNA follows: TGTGCCAGCAGTGGGACGATTAATGGAAACACCATATATTTT. As protein: CASSGTINGNTIYF. J is TRBJ1-3 and V is TRBV2; D gene ambiguous. Per germline, CDR1 SNHLY and CDR2 FYNNEI. Trimming left V 4 bases short and J 3 bases short, with 10 bases between. CDR3 length: 14 residues. Full variable domain (outside the CDR3, taken from reference TRBV2 and TRBJ1-3): EPEVTQTPSHQVTQMGQEVILRCVPISNHLYFYWYRQILGQKVEFLVSFYNNEISEKSEIFDDQFSVERPDGSNFTLKIRSTKLEDSAMYFCASSGTINGNTIYFGEGSWLTVV.

This clonotype was counted many times. This chain links TRBV10-3 with TRBJ2-2; no clear D gene. Looked up from germline, CDR1 is ENHRY and CDR2 is SYGVKD. The CDR3 covers 11 residues. The V gene lost 6 bases and the J gene lost 3 bases, with 2 bases spanning the gap. The CDR3 here is CAIRDTGELFF. In nucleotides, the CDR3 is TGTGCCATCAGAGACACCGGGGAGCTGTTTTTT.

Ten or more counts support this clonotype. The rearrangement links TRBV7-2 to TRBJ1-2, with 10 bases aligning to TRBD1. There are 15 residues in the CDR3. Germline trimming cut 4 bases from V and 5 bases from J; bases unmatched to any gene: 7. Germline assignment: CDR1 SGHTA and CDR2 FQGNSA. DNA of the CDR3: TGTGCCAGCAGCTCCCGGGACAGGGGATTGTATGGCTACACCTTC. It is translated as CASSSRDRGLYGYTF.

This clonotype appeared once. This may arise from a read error, as a much more abundant clone is one base away. The chain has TRBV19 and TRBJ2-1; 8 positions agree with TRBD2. V trimming: 4 bases; J trimming: 5 bases; junction bases outside the gene matches: 13. The germline V gene has CDR1 LNHDA and CDR2 SQIVND (reference sequence). This CDR3 region has 17 residues. The CDR3 here is CASSTPPGGLLHNEQFF. The CDR3 DNA reads TGTGCCAGTAGTACCCCGCCGGGGGGGTTACTCCACAATGAGCAGTTCTTC. Full variable domain (remainder filled in from reference TRBV19 and TRBJ2-1): DGGITQSPKYLFRKEGQNVTLSCEQNLNHDAMYWYRQDPGQGLRLIYYSQIVNDFQKGDIAEGYSVSREKKESFPLTVTSAQKNPTAFYLCASSTPPGGLLHNEQFFGPGTRLTVL.

This chain joins TRBV20-1 and TRBJ2-1, with 9 positions matching TRBD2. The ends lost 3 bases at V and 8 bases at J; junction bases unmatched: 8. CDR3 size: 14 residues. Germline CDR1 DFQATT, CDR2 SNEGSKA (reference sequence). The CDR3 loop is CSASAGGVVDEQFF. In DNA form, the CDR3 reads TGCAGTGCTAGTGCGGGAGGGGTTGTCGATGAGCAGTTCTTC.

This clonotype showed up many times. The CDR3 spells CASSDPGQGGEKLFF. The CDR3 nucleotides are TGTGCCAGCAGCGACCCGGGACAGGGAGGCGAAAAACTGTTTTTT. The rearrangement joins TRBV7-8 to TRBJ1-4, with 9 bases matching TRBD1. This CDR3 is 15 amino acids long. Germline V CDR1 and CDR2: SGHVS, FQNEAQ. The V gene end was trimmed by 5 bases and the J gene end by 8 bases; junction bases not matched to a gene: 9. Using reference TRBV7-8 and TRBJ1-4 for the parts outside the CDR3, the full variable domain is GAGVSQSPRYKVAKRGQDVALRCDPISGHVSLFWYQQALGQGPEFLTYFQNEAQLDKSGLPSDRFFAERPEGSVSTLKIQRTQQEDSAVYLCASSDPGQGGEKLFFGSGTQLSVL.

Many counts were recorded for this clonotype. This chain joins TRBV7-3 and TRBJ1-6; no clear D gene. CDR1 and CDR2 (germline): SGHTA, FQGTGA. V was shortened by 0 bases and J by 6 bases, with 18 bases between the two germline ends. The CDR3 spans 18 residues. CDR3: CASSLTPWAPGSNSPLHF. CDR3 sequence (DNA): TGTGCCAGCAGCTTAACGCCGTGGGCGCCAGGAAGTAATTCACCCCTCCACTTT.

This clonotype was detected a few times. The chain links TRBV2 to TRBJ2-2; 8 bases are shared with TRBD1. Germline V gene data show CDR1 as SNHLY and CDR2 as FYNNEI. There are 15 residues in the CDR3. The J segment lost 3 bases and the V segment lost 8 bases, leaving 8 bases of the junction unmatched. The DNA of the CDR3 is TGTGCCAGCCTTGGACAGGGAGCGGACACCGGGGAGCTGTTTTTT. This codes for CASLGQGADTGELFF.

The sample holds many counts of this clonotype. The chain carries TRBV30 and TRBJ1-6; 11 nucleotides agree with TRBD1. With 4 bases clipped from V and 9 bases from J, the junction kept 5 bases outside the gene matches. This CDR3 region has 14 residues. Germline V CDR1 and CDR2: GTSNPN, SVGIG (reference sequence). CDR3 bases: TGTGCCTGGAAAAAGGACAGGGGGCCTTCACCCCTCCACTTT. Encoded protein: CAWKKDRGPSPLHF.

This clonotype has ten or more counts. This chain links TRBV7-2 with TRBJ1-1; perhaps TRBD1 as D (5 bases). The CDR3 length is 13 residues. The germline CDR1 and CDR2 sequences are SGHTA and FQGNSA. Trimming cost V 6 bases and J 1 base, with 9 bases left between them. The CDR3 spells CASRTARNTEAFF. CDR3 DNA: TGTGCCAGCAGGACAGCTAGGAACACTGAAGCTTTCTTT.